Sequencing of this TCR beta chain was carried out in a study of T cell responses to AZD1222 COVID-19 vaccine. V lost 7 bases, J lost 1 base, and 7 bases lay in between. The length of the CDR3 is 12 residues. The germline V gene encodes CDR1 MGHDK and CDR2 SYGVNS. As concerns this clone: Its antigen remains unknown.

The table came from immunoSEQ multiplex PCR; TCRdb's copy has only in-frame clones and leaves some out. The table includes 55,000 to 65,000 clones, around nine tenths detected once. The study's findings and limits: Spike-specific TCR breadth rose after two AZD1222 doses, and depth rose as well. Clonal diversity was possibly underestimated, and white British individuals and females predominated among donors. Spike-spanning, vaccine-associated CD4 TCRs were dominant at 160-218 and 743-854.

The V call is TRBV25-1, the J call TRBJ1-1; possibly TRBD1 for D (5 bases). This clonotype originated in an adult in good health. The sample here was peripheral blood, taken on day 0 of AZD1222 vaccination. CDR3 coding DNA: TGTGCCAGCAAGGGGACGAACACTGAAGCTTTCTTT. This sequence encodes CASKGTNTEAFF.